The 4 T cell receptor beta chains reported below all come from one sample, sequenced in a study of blood T cell repertoires in COVID-19. Sequencing used immunoSEQ multiplex PCR; TCRdb keeps in-frame clones, though not all of them. The data contain 280,000 or so clones, under 90% of them singletons. The sample taken for sequencing was peripheral blood. Receptors were obtained from a woman between 45 and 60 years old who had recovered from COVID-19.

For the CDR3, the DNA is TGTGCCAGCAGTTACACCGGTACAGGGCCCTACGAGCAGTACTTC. It yields the protein CASSYTGTGPYEQYF. The chain joins TRBV6-5 to TRBJ2-7; possible D gene TRBD1, 6 bases. The CDR3 contains 15 residues. CDR1 and CDR2 (germline): MNHEY, SVGAGI. V was cut by 2 bases and J by 2 bases, with 13 bases left in between.

The gene calls are TRBV30 and TRBJ1-1; possible D gene TRBD1, 5 bases. Germline CDR1 GTSNPN, CDR2 SVGIG (reference sequence). V was cut by 2 bases and J by 5 bases, with 9 bases left in between. The CDR3 spans 12 residues. CDR3 amino acids: CAWSFRGTEAFF. Written as DNA, the CDR3 is TGTGCCTGGAGTTTTAGGGGTACTGAAGCTTTCTTT.

This clone came up once. This chain joins TRBV27 and TRBJ1-2, with D possibly matching TRBD1 (6 bases). CDR3 length: 17 amino acids. V lost 2 bases, J lost 7 bases, and 23 bases lay in between. The germline V gene encodes CDR1 MNHEY and CDR2 SMNVEV (reference sequence). CDR3 loop: CASSLRRLKQGLGGYTF. The CDR3 nucleotides read TGTGCCAGCAGTTTACGAAGACTAAAACAGGGTTTGGGTGGCTACACCTTC.

The chain links TRBV6-5 to TRBJ2-3; tentatively, D is TRBD2 (5 bases). Germline V lookup: CDR1 MNHEY, CDR2 SVGAGI. Trimming took 0 bases from V and 1 from J, leaving 5 bases between them. The CDR3 totals 14 residues. CDR3 region: CASSYSRGTDTQYF. CDR3 bases: TGTGCCAGCAGTTACTCGCGGGGCACAGATACGCAGTATTTT.